Following are 5 T cell receptor beta chains from one sample sequenced in a study of PD-1 blockade in classical Hodgkin lymphoma (dated by TCRdb to 2020 to 2021). Preparation of the library involved the immunoSEQ multiplex PCR assay. Not all clones reach the TCRdb copy of this immuneACCESS table, which keeps in-frame sequences only. Checked studies attribute under half of the gap to unresolved V genes and leave the rest unexplained. This sample is represented by over 20,000 clones; about 80% of them were singletons. The top ten constitute 6% to 8.5% of the sample. The time point label, as the study defines it: cycle 1 day 1 (C1D1), immediately before nivolumab initiation. Every trial patient had relapsed after autologous stem cell transplantation, and cohorts A, B and C differed in prior brentuximab vedotin exposure. Sequenced material: peripheral blood mononuclear cells (PBMCs), taken at baseline. All receptors derive from a human donor with classical Hodgkin lymphoma.

This clone was observed once. V usage is TRBV15 and J usage is TRBJ1-4; D unresolved. The CDR3 is 12 residues long. The V end lost 1 base, the J end lost 8 bases, and 5 bases lay between the germline ends. In germline, CDR1 is LNHNV, CDR2 YYDKDF (reference sequence). CDR3 amino acids: CATSRVGEKLFF. The CDR3 nucleotides read TGTGCCACCAGCAGAGTTGGGGAAAAACTGTTTTTT.

The rearrangement uses TRBV5-4 and TRBJ2-7; 8 bases agree with TRBD1. With V trimmed by 4 bases and J by 2 bases, 5 bases remained unmatched. Germline CDR1 reads SGHNT; CDR2 reads YYREEE (reference sequence). The CDR3 is 14 amino acids. This CDR3 reads CASSETGDAYEQYF. CDR3 sequence (DNA): TGTGCCAGCAGCGAGACAGGGGACGCCTACGAGCAGTACTTC.

This sequence joins TRBV27 and TRBJ2-2, with 10 bases identical to TRBD2. V shed 7 bases and J 1 base; nucleotides not matched to a gene: 0. This CDR3 is built from 14 residues. Germline values: CDR1 MNHEY, CDR2 SMNVEV (reference sequence). Written as DNA, the CDR3 is TGTGCCAGCAAGCGGGGGGGGAACACCGGGGAGCTGTTTTTT. It specifies CASKRGGNTGELFF.

The genes are TRBV10-3 and TRBJ2-3, with 7 bases fitting TRBD2. V lost 6 bases and J lost 1; bases outside the gene matches: 7. CDR3 length: 15 amino acids. Germline CDR1 and CDR2: ENHRY and SYGVKD. CDR3 sequence reads: CAIRGAGLRTDTQYF. As DNA, the CDR3 is TGTGCCATCAGAGGAGCGGGGCTCCGCACAGATACGCAGTATTTT.

This clone came up once. The rearrangement links TRBV4-1 to TRBJ2-1; D is undetermined. V dropped 1 base and J dropped 0 bases, with 7 bases sitting between them. The CDR3 is 15 residues long. Germline CDR1 and CDR2: MGHRA and YSYEKL. As DNA, the CDR3 is TGCGCCAGCAGCCAAGTACCAGGCTCCTACAATGAGCAGTTCTTC. Translation: CASSQVPGSYNEQFF.